These 27 T cell receptor beta chains were sequenced from one sample in a study of monozygotic twins with inflammatory bowel disease (dated by TCRdb to the late 2010s). Receptors were amplified or captured by 5' RACE. Sequenced on an Illumina HiSeq 2500. After reprocessing by TCRdb, each CDR3 protein sequence is one entry, and no DNA is given. This specimen's table enumerates around 150,000 distinct CDR3 sequences. 2.4% of the sample is in the top ten clones. The sequenced material came from blood. The receptors here all came from a human donor with ulcerative colitis or Crohn's disease, or a healthy co-twin of an affected twin (not recorded which).

V gene TRBV5-4 combines with J gene TRBJ2-1; TCRdb picks TRBD1, but there is no DNA to check that call. This CDR3 is built from 17 residues. The germline V gene encodes CDR1 SGHNT and CDR2 YYREEE (reference sequence). The CDR3 protein is CASSLLRGLSSYNEQFF.

This sequence joins TRBV5-5 and TRBJ2-7; TCRdb designates TRBD1, a call that cannot be tested without DNA. The CDR3 consists of 15 residues. CDR1 and CDR2 from the germline V gene are SGHKS and YYEKEE (reference sequence). CDR3 protein: CASSLANDPLYEQYF.

CDR3 amino acids: CASSQGLAGGWNEQFF. The rearrangement joins TRBV12-3 or TRBV12-4 to TRBJ2-1; TCRdb picks TRBD2, but there is no DNA to check that call. This CDR3 contains 16 residues.

The chain carries TRBV12-3 or TRBV12-4 and TRBJ2-7; TCRdb calls TRBD1, which cannot be checked without DNA. This CDR3 is 16 amino acids long. The CDR3 sequence: CASRPPGQGRSYEQYF.

The rearrangement joins TRBV12-5 to TRBJ1-6; TCRdb outputs TRBD1, but without DNA this stays unchecked. Germline V CDR1 and CDR2: LGHNT, FRNRAP. CDR3 length equals 13 residues. Here the CDR3 reads CATSAGDNSPLHF.

The rearrangement uses TRBV7-8 and TRBJ2-1; TCRdb proposes TRBD1, but this gene call is untestable without DNA. In germline, CDR1 is SGHVS, CDR2 FQNEAQ. This CDR3 is 18 amino acids long. CDR3 region: CASSYWDAGRTSYNEQFF.

The chain is built from TRBV28 and TRBJ2-7. The CDR3 spans 14 residues. From germline, CDR1 is MDHEN and CDR2 SYDVKM. The CDR3 loop reads CASATPRSSYEQYF.

The chain recombines TRBV7-8 with TRBJ1-5; the TCRdb call, TRBD1, lacks DNA for checking. The germline CDR1 and CDR2 sequences are SGHVS and FQNEAQ. This CDR3 comprises 12 residues. CDR3 protein: CASSLDRGPQHF.

The chain recombines TRBV5-5 with TRBJ1-1. The length of the CDR3 is 13 residues. Germline values: CDR1 SGHKS, CDR2 YYEKEE (reference sequence). CDR3 residues: CASSPVPNTEAFF.

The CDR3 sequence is CASSLRTSGSIYEQYF. The chain uses TRBV7-6 and TRBJ2-7; there is no DNA to check the TCRdb D call of TRBD2. Germline V CDR1 and CDR2: SGHVS, FNYEAQ. This CDR3 spans 16 amino acids.

The J gene is TRBJ2-3, the V gene TRBV10-3; TCRdb designates TRBD1, a call that cannot be tested without DNA. The CDR3 consists of 13 residues. Germline-derived CDR1 and CDR2 are ENHRY and SYGVKD. The CDR3 loop reads CAIKQGSTDTQYF.

CDR3: CASSELRDTGGKLFF. The chain employs TRBV2 and TRBJ1-4; the D call from TCRdb, TRBD1, cannot be confirmed without DNA. Germline V gives CDR1 SNHLY, CDR2 FYNNEI. The CDR3 extends over 15 amino acids.

V usage is TRBV11-2 and J usage is TRBJ1-1. Germline V CDR1 and CDR2: SGHAT, FQNNGV. The CDR3 is 13 residues long. The CDR3 region is CASSFRVNTEAFF.

The rearrangement uses TRBV5-5 and TRBJ1-1; absent DNA, TCRdb's TRBD1 call cannot be checked. The V gene's germline CDR1 is SGHKS and CDR2 YYEKEE (reference sequence). The CDR3 loop spans 15 amino acids. CDR3 sequence: CASSLVVRKNTEAFF.

The V and J genes are TRBV28 and TRBJ2-5. The CDR3 is 12 amino acids. In germline, CDR1 is MDHEN, CDR2 SYDVKM. CDR3 in amino acids: CASSQNGQTQYF.

The chain carries TRBV7-3 and TRBJ2-1; TCRdb proposes TRBD1, but this gene call is untestable without DNA. The CDR3 contains 20 residues. CDR1 is SGHTA, CDR2 FQGTGA, per germline. The CDR3 loop is CASSLYTPGRGTKRYNEQFF.

This chain links TRBV12-5 with TRBJ1-1. The germline gives CDR1 LGHNT, CDR2 FRNRAP. The CDR3 has 14 amino acids. The CDR3 loop is CASGLGPTDTEAFF.

The rearrangement uses TRBV10-3 and TRBJ1-5; checking the TCRdb D call of TRBD1 is not possible without DNA. Per germline, CDR1 ENHRY and CDR2 SYGVKD. This CDR3 spans 13 amino acids. Here the CDR3 reads CAINAGSNQPQHF.

The chain carries TRBV9 and TRBJ2-6. The CDR3 loop spans 12 amino acids. Germline CDR1 is SGDLS and CDR2 is YYNGEE. CDR3 amino acids: CASALGANVLTF.

The gene calls are TRBV9 and TRBJ1-6. From germline, CDR1 is SGDLS and CDR2 YYNGEE. The CDR3 extends over 13 amino acids. The CDR3 region is CASSMTNGSPLHF.

The gene calls are TRBV25-1 and TRBJ2-4; the D call from TCRdb, TRBD1, cannot be confirmed without DNA. Germline-derived CDR1 and CDR2 are MGHDK and SYGVNS. CDR3 length equals 14 residues. CDR3 residues: CASRGAGAKNIQYF.

V and J are TRBV5-1 and TRBJ1-2; absent DNA, TCRdb's TRBD1 call cannot be checked. Per germline, CDR1 SGHRS and CDR2 YFSETQ. CDR3 size: 14 residues. CDR3 sequence reads: CASSPTAGDGGYTF.

The chain has TRBV5-1 and TRBJ2-3; TCRdb designates TRBD1, a call that cannot be tested without DNA. The CDR3 extends over 13 amino acids. Looked up from germline, CDR1 is SGHRS and CDR2 is YFSETQ. The CDR3 spells CASSEGRADTQYF. The variable domain in full, with the rest retrieved from reference TRBV5-1 and TRBJ2-3, is KAGVTQTPRYLIKTRGQQVTLSCSPISGHRSVSWYQQTPGQGLQFLFEYFSETQRNKGNFPGRFSGRQFSNSRSEMNVSTLELGDSALYLCASSEGRADTQYFGPGTRLTVL.

The rearrangement links TRBV27 to TRBJ2-3; TCRdb names TRBD2, which stays unverified in the absence of DNA. The CDR3 runs 19 residues. Germline lookup yields CDR1 MNHEY and CDR2 SMNVEV (reference sequence). This CDR3 is CASSSSGSGGTASTDTQYF.

This rearrangement joins TRBV29-1 to TRBJ1-4. Germline V gives CDR1 SQVTM, CDR2 ANQGSEA. This CDR3 spans 15 amino acids. CDR3 sequence reads: CSVESLESANEKLFF. Together with reference TRBV29-1 and TRBJ1-4, the CDR3 gives the full variable domain: SAVISQKPSRDICQRGTSLTIQCQVDSQVTMMFWYRQQPGQSLTLIATANQGSEATYESGFVIDKFPISRPNLTFSTLTVSNMSPEDSSIYLCSVESLESANEKLFFGSGTQLSVL.

The rearrangement links TRBV20-1 to TRBJ2-7; with no DNA, the TCRdb D assignment of TRBD1 cannot be verified. Germline V gene lookup returns CDR1 DFQATT and CDR2 SNEGSKA (reference sequence). This CDR3 is 11 amino acids long. CDR3 protein: CSASTGYEQYF.

The rearrangement uses TRBV6-4 and TRBJ2-3; TCRdb calls TRBD1, which cannot be checked without DNA. The germline CDR1 and CDR2 sequences are MRHNA and SNTAGT. CDR3 size: 16 residues. The CDR3 spells CASSPIGGGATDTQYF.